Presented here are 8 T cell receptor beta chains from one specimen sequenced in a study of CD8+CD57+ T cells in acquired aplastic anemia. Selection for sequencing was limited to patients who had shown CD8+CD57+ cell expansion by flow cytometry. For CDR3 and TCR beta VDJ profiling, genomic DNA was the template used. Via MiXCR, TCRdb re-called the reads, giving one row per CDR3 protein. Altogether about 180,000 distinct CDR3 sequences are present, 50% to 65% being singletons, with the ten largest covering approximately 42%. Sequenced input: sorted CD4+, CD8+, or CD8+CD57+ T cells (not recorded which) from PBMCs. These receptor sequences come from a human donor with aplastic anemia.

The V call is TRBV7-2, the J call TRBJ1-5, with TRBD1 identical over 12 bases. CDR3 length: 17 residues. Per the germline V gene, CDR1 is SGHTA and CDR2 is FQGNSA. V gave up 5 bases and J gave up 7 bases; unmatched junction bases: 12. The CDR3 region has the DNA TGTGCCAGCAGCCGAGGGGGGACAGGGGGCCTTGGGCAGCCCCAGCATTTT. It codes for CASSRGGTGGLGQPQHF. The full variable domain, its missing parts supplied by reference TRBV7-2 and TRBJ1-5, is GAGVSQSPSNKVTEKGKDVELRCDPISGHTALYWYRQSLGQGLEFLIYFQGNSAPDKSGLPSDRFSAERTGGSVSTLTIQRTQQEDSAVYLCASSRGGTGGLGQPQHFGDGTRLSIL.

This chain joins TRBV20-1 and TRBJ2-1, with D tentatively TRBD1 (5 bases). The V end was cut by 4 bases, the J end by 4 bases, with 14 bases between. Looked up from germline, CDR1 is DFQATT and CDR2 is SNEGSKA (reference sequence). The CDR3 runs to 14 residues. As DNA, the CDR3 is TGCAGTGCTACCAGGACACCCAGATACAATGAGCAGTTCTTC. This translates into CSATRTPRYNEQFF.

The V gene is TRBV20-1, the J gene TRBJ2-7; D possibly matches TRBD1 or TRBD2 (7 bases each). Between the trimmed V and J ends, which lost 1 base and 3 bases, there was a span of 16 bases. The V gene's germline CDR1 is DFQATT and CDR2 SNEGSKA (reference sequence). The CDR3 runs 15 residues. DNA of the CDR3: TGCAGTGCTAGAGCTGCGGGGGACAGAGTCTACGAGCAGTACTTC. Its translation: CSARAAGDRVYEQYF.

In DNA, the CDR3 is TGTGCCAGTAGTATAGATCTCGCTAGCGGGGCGTACAATGAGCAGTTCTTC. It specifies CASSIDLASGAYNEQFF. V usage is TRBV19 and J usage is TRBJ2-1; 9 nucleotides match TRBD2. This CDR3 is built from 17 residues. Trimming took 0 bases from V and 4 from J; bases not matched to a gene: 7. CDR1 is LNHDA and CDR2 is SQIVND in the germline V gene (reference sequence).

Ten or more counts support this clonotype. The chain employs TRBV5-1 and TRBJ1-2; D remains ambiguous. Per germline, CDR1 SGHRS and CDR2 YFSETQ. The CDR3 covers 13 residues. V lost 3 bases and J 1 base, leaving 7 bases between the germline ends. CDR3 in DNA: TGCGCCAGCAGCTCGGACCTTAACTATGGCTACACCTTC. Its protein is CASSSDLNYGYTF.

The chain couples TRBV7-2 to TRBJ2-6; 7 positions agree with TRBD2. This CDR3 is 16 amino acids long. The germline V gene encodes CDR1 SGHTA and CDR2 FQGNSA. V lost 1 base to trimming and J lost 2 bases; unmatched junction nucleotides: 2. The chain's CDR3 is CASSLEGGTGANVLTF. CDR3 DNA sequence: TGTGCCAGCAGCTTAGAGGGAGGGACTGGGGCCAACGTCCTGACTTTC. Complete variable domain (other parts from reference TRBV7-2 and TRBJ2-6): GAGVSQSPSNKVTEKGKDVELRCDPISGHTALYWYRQSLGQGLEFLIYFQGNSAPDKSGLPSDRFSAERTGGSVSTLTIQRTQQEDSAVYLCASSLEGGTGANVLTFGAGSRLTVL.

Comment on this clonotype: A much larger clone sits a single nucleotide away, making a read error possible. This chain links TRBV19 with TRBJ2-3; perhaps TRBD2 as D (6 bases). The CDR3 is made up of 15 amino acids. Germline values: CDR1 LNHDA, CDR2 SQIVND (reference sequence). Trimming took off 3 bases at V and 4 bases at J, with 14 bases between the two ends. The CDR3 DNA reads as TGTGCCAGTAGTATCCTCCAGGGACTCGCAGATACGCAGTATTTT. This gives the protein CASSILQGLADTQYF.

This clonotype occurred many times. The rearrangement links TRBV4-1 to TRBJ2-5; 12 bases map to TRBD2. The CDR3 has 14 amino acids. The germline gives CDR1 MGHRA, CDR2 YSYEKL. The J segment lost 5 bases and the V segment lost 4 bases, leaving 2 bases of the junction unmatched. In DNA, the CDR3 is TGCGCCAGCAGCCGACTAGCGGGGGTGGAGACCCAGTACTTC. It codes for CASSRLAGVETQYF.